This note documents a single TCR beta chain sequence. This clone was seen a handful of times. Its antigen is currently not known. No much larger clone exists at a distance of one base, and base qualities are not known. Using the deep immunoSEQ assay, multiplex PCR amplified TCR CDR3 regions from genomic DNA. Extracted genomic DNA from each cell subset was spread evenly across all wells of several immunoSEQ 96-well plates, with each plate serving as a replicate. For sorted subsets, each replicate PCR was loaded with 200 ng genomic DNA, equivalent to about 33,000 T cell genomes. Purified libraries were quantified with a Qubit 3.0 fluorometer, sized on a Bioanalyzer 2100, and re-quantified with the KAPA Library Quantification kit. Every immunoSEQ 96-well plate was sequenced on a separate single-read 150-cycle Illumina NextSeq 550 flow cell. The paper's processing steps were these. Because the immunoSEQ output held only junctional sequences and lacked quality scores, the filtering could not match the filtering applied to full-length reads. To assign V/J genes and CDR3, sequences were annotated against IMGT germline references using PyIR, a Python wrapper for IgBLAST v1.9. Reads with weak V/J assignments (E-value above 1e-6), missing CDR3, stop codons, out-of-frame junctions, or ambiguous translated residues were removed. A V3J clonotype was defined by an identical inferred V gene, J gene, and CDR3 amino acid sequence. Percentage overlap between repertoires was calculated by dividing the number of shared unique clonotypes by the size of the smaller repertoire. Repertoire richness was assessed with RTK rarefaction, the Chao1 estimator, and Recon v2.1 estimates of unobserved clonotypes. For all TCRbeta clonotypes obtained by the gDNA method from a handful of donors, generation probabilities were computed with OLGA. Imported from immuneACCESS, the table was reduced by TCRdb to in-frame sequences with V and J called. These copies leave out some clones; in studies compared against another copy, an unresolved V gene accounts for under half, and the cause of the remainder is not known. The DNA gave D and trimming, while V, J and clone size come from that table. Present in this sample are 900,000 to 1,200,000 clones, about 80% of which were seen just once. Roughly 0.61% of the sample lies in the top ten.

Donors were healthy HIV-negative adults with no recently reported acute infections or vaccinations. Every donor was a Caucasian adult living in Nashville, Tennessee, USA. Magnetic negative selection was used to enrich CD4+ T cells, after which naive cells were positively selected on CD45RA and the negative fraction became the memory subset. Blood was collected by leukapheresis, and PBMCs were isolated by Ficoll-Histopaque density gradient centrifugation and then cryopreserved in liquid nitrogen vapor phase. Analytical flow cytometry was used to check the purity and quantity of each magnetically sorted T cell population. Genomic DNA was isolated from every sorted fraction and measured by UV absorbance on a Nanodrop 2000c. The CDR3 sequence holds 13 residues, the cysteine and phenylalanine included. This entry keeps only the CDR3 DNA: 39 bases, framed from base 1. The germline V gene yields SNHLY for CDR1 and FYNNEI for CDR2. Trimming removed 6 bases from V and 2 bases from J; the gene matches leave 2 bases unexplained.

The data were taken from a study of shared clonotypes between healthy human individuals (TCRdb year 2020). For the wider study: The cohort comprised a couple of women and a few men aged 18 to 49 years. For each donor, three plates each were used for CD4 naive and CD4 memory, two plates were used for CD8 naive, and one plate was used for CD8 memory. Between about 0.94 and 8.9 billion PBMCs per donor were obtained by leukapheresis. To estimate repertoire size and how much clonotypes are shared between individuals, the study performed deep sequencing of blood TCR repertoires from roughly five healthy adults. To increase sequencing depth and limit assay-specific biases, TCR repertoire library preparation and sequencing were carried out by different laboratories using diverse techniques.

Findings and caveats that apply to the study as a whole: Incomplete sequencing was indicated by rarefaction of sorted-subset datasets, despite the large sequencing depth. Sampling was limited to blood, and TCR repertoires in tissue likely differ from TCR repertoires in blood. Approximately 5% of naive CD4, 3.5% of naive CD8, around 2.3% of memory CD4, and approximately 0.39% of memory CD8 clonotypes were shared across several donors. The small number of donors limited the genetic and exposure-history diversity represented. Compared with non-shared clonotypes, the clonotypes found in all four sorted-subset donors had higher generation probabilities. Naive subsets generally had larger estimated clonotype richness than memory subsets did. Pairwise subsampling led to the expectation that sequencing depth would affect the degree of clonotype sharing among donors.

This receptor chain uses TRBV2 and TRBJ2-7, with 9 bases in between that match TRBD2. The sample was memory CD4+ T cells from PBMCs. The cell subset or site label on this specimen signifies: CD45RA-negative fraction. The clonotype was recovered from a man aged 18 to 30 in good health. Some clones in this sample may be carry-over from other donors' samples. The CDR3 here reads CASRGLAPYEQYF. The nucleotide sequence is given as TGTGCCAGCAGGGGACTAGCTCCCTACGAGCAGTACTTC.